This T cell receptor beta chain was profiled in a study of regulatory T cells in long-lasting Graves disease. Time point described: newly diagnosed GD, antithyroid drugs for less than 3 months. Extracted RNA from PBMCs served as the source of the TCR library. Patients of an endocrinology department in Xi'an, China, were included. The germline CDR1 and CDR2 sequences are DFQATT and SNEGSKA (reference sequence). The CDR3 covers 15 residues. V lost 3 bases and J 4 bases, leaving 18 bases between the germline ends. According to the study, TCR beta libraries were built with iRepertoire HTBI primers and CDR3-region Arm-PCR. TCRdb fed the multiplex PCR reads into MiXCR, producing one record per CDR3 protein. The sample contains approximately 400,000 distinct CDR3 sequences, 12% of which appear only once. This same sample was also taken into another study, of T cells in Graves' hyperthyroidism and ophthalmopathy. This second report adds: Clinical symptoms, serum thyroxine and TRAb, thyroid ultrasound and orbital computed tomography together formed the diagnostic basis. HTBI primers were employed in a first-round RT-PCR of the TCR CDR3.

The sample was peripheral blood mononuclear cells (PBMCs), taken at new diagnosis, from a patient treated with antithyroid drugs. The J gene is TRBJ2-5, the V gene TRBV20-1; D is possibly TRBD2 (6 bases). The TCR sequence derives from a woman in her late teens or twenties with Graves disease. CDR3 in DNA: TGCAGTGCTAGCGGCCGGCGGGGACGGGTAGAGACCCAGTACTTC. Its protein is CSASGRRGRVETQYF.